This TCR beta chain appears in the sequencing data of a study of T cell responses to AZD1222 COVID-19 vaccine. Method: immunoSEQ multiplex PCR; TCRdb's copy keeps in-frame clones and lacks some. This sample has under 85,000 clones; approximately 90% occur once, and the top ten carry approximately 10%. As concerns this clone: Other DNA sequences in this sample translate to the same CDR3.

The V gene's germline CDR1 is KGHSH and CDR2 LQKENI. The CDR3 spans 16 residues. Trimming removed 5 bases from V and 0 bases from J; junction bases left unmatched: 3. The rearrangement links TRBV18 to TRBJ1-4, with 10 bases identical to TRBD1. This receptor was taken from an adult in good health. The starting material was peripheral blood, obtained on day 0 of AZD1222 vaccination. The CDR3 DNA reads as TGTGCCAGCTCAACTGGACAGGGGGCAACTAATGAAAAACTGTTTTTT. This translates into CASSTGQGATNEKLFF.